This T cell receptor (beta chain) was identified in a study of Ad26.COV2.S vaccination and SARS-CoV-2 variants. Study-wide findings and caveats: After vaccination, substantial breadth of spike-specific CD8+ and CD4+ responses was reported. Higher spike-specific TCR breadth was found in vaccine recipients than in placebo recipients. There was a possibility that the TCR breadth and depth analyses underestimated total T cell responses.

A remark on this clone: As yet, its antigen is unknown.

V shed 6 bases and J shed 0 bases, with 6 bases lying between them. The length of the CDR3 is 13 residues. Germline V gene data show CDR1 as MNHEY and CDR2 as SVGEGT. Some clones are missing from TCRdb's copy, which holds only in-frame ones; the method was immunoSEQ multiplex PCR. The sample holds around 370,000 clones, 92% seen once. The sample was peripheral blood, taken after recovery from COVID-19. The chain joins TRBV6-2 or TRBV6-3 to TRBJ2-1, with D unclear. The receptor comes from a human donor who had recovered from COVID-19. DNA of the CDR3: TGTGCCAGCAGCCCAAGCTCCTACAATGAGCAGTTCTTC. It yields the protein CASSPSSYNEQFF.